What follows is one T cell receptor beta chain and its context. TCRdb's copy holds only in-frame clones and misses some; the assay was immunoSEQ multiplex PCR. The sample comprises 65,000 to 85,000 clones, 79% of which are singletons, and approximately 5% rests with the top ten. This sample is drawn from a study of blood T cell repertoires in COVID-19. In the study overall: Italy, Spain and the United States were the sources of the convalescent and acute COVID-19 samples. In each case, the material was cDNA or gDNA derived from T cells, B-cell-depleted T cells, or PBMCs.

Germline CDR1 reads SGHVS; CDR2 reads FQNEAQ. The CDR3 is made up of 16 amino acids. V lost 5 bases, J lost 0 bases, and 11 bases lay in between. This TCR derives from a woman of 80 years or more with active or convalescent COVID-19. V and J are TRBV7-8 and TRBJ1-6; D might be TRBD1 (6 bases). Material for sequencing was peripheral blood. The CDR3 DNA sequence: TGTGCCAGCAGCCTCGACAGGAGCTCCTATAATTCACCCCTCCACTTT. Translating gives CASSLDRSSYNSPLHF.